The subject of this entry is one TCR beta chain. What it recognizes is unknown. The germline CDR1 and CDR2 sequences are SEHNR and FQNEAQ (reference sequence). CDR3 length equals 16 residues. With V trimmed by 5 bases and J by 7 bases, 9 bases remained unmatched. This sample was taken from a study of T cells in localized non-small cell lung cancer. Study observations and caveats: Longer overall survival accompanied higher blood T cell density. The appearance of a median roughly 58 of the top 100 tumor clones was seen in adjacent lung. The study sequenced only one region of the tumor. As a result, intratumor heterogeneity could not be excluded and remains possible. Clonality of T cells reached its maximum in uninvolved adjacent lung, surpassing tumor.

The repertoire was sequenced with immunoSEQ multiplex PCR; TCRdb's copy has only in-frame clones and lacks some. The repertoire includes around 22,000 clones, roughly 88% of them detected once, and under 10% sits in the top ten. This chain uses TRBV7-9 with TRBJ2-1; 12 bases are a match to TRBD2. This clonotype was sampled from a woman aged 35-70 years with stage III lung adenocarcinoma. The specimen comprised peripheral blood mononuclear cells, sampled before any cancer treatment. Here the CDR3 DNA reads TGTGCCAGCAGCACCGGACTAGCGGGAAGGGGGAATGAGCAGTTCTTC. It translates to CASSTGLAGRGNEQFF.